This T cell receptor (beta chain) came from a study of T-cell memory formation after mild COVID-19. Study results and limitations: The study detected some responding clones in pre-infection memory, suggesting cross-reactive memory joined.

TCRdb reanalysed the 5' RACE reads using MiXCR and keeps one entry per CDR3 protein. The table lists a few hundred thousand distinct CDR3 sequences, under 30% of them singletons. This clonotype came up many times. Its antigen is as yet unknown. Germline V gene lookup returns CDR1 DFQATT and CDR2 SNEGSKA (reference sequence). Trimming took 3 bases from V and 8 from J; bases not matched to a gene: 16. The CDR3 has 17 amino acids. The sequencing sample was made of PBMCs or a T cell subset sorted from them (not recorded which). V and J are TRBV20-1 and TRBJ2-1; the match to TRBD2 covers 10 bases. The clonotype comes from an adult woman who had mild COVID-19 (a few samples of this study predate the infection). Cell type and time point are not known. The CDR3 region has the DNA TGCAGTGCTAGTCTCCTAGCGGGAGAAGCAGCGGCACATGAGCAGTTCTTC. It codes for CSASLLAGEAAAHEQFF.